This is a list of T cell receptor beta chains from one sample in a study of identical twins' blood T cells. MiXCR, run by TCRdb on the 5' RACE reads, gives a single entry per CDR3 protein. The profile shows a few hundred thousand distinct CDR3 sequences, about 28% of them singletons. Material for sequencing was PBMCs. All receptors come from a woman between 18 and 55 years old in good health. Each CDR3 is given with its conserved first and last residue. Each record gives: V gene, D gene, clone size, J gene, CDR3 protein, CDR3 DNA. A D gene is named only where the DNA matches it firmly. Size values are once, few and many counts, or a class for expanded clones, and some rows have none.

>TRBV7-9|TRBD1|NA|TRBJ2-3
CASSARDRDMNTQYF
TGTGCCAGCAGCGCCCGGGACAGGGACATGAATACGCAGTATTTT
>TRBV18|NA|few|TRBJ2-1
CASSPLREEQFF
TGTGCCAGCTCACCCCTACGGGAGGAGCAGTTCTTC
>TRBV4-1|NA|once|TRBJ2-7
CASSQATGDYYEQYF
TGCGCCAGCAGCCAAGCTACAGGGGACTACTACGAGCAGTACTTC
>TRBV11-3|NA|NA|TRBJ1-1
CASSFGQGGATEAFF
TGTGCCAGCAGCTTCGGTCAGGGAGGTGCCACTGAAGCTTTCTTT
>TRBV12-3/TRBV12-4|NA|few|TRBJ1-2
CASSRTGRDGYTF
TGTGCCAGCAGCCGCACAGGAAGGGATGGCTACACCTTC
>TRBV5-4|NA|NA|TRBJ2-7
CASRRLGAKYEQYF
TGTGCCAGCAGGCGACTAGGAGCTAAGTACGAGCAGTACTTC
>TRBV7-2|NA|few|TRBJ1-2
CASSATWYGYTF
TGTGCCAGCAGCGCAACATGGTATGGCTACACCTTC
>TRBV6-2/TRBV6-3|NA|once|TRBJ2-7
CASSSSDYRGAYEQYF
TGTGCCAGCAGTAGCTCGGACTACCGCGGGGCCTACGAGCAGTACTTC
>TRBV2|TRBD1|NA|TRBJ1-4
CASRDRGRLVDEKLFF
TGCGCCAGCAGGGACAGGGGGCGCCTTGTAGATGAAAAACTGTTTTTT
>TRBV10-3|NA|many|TRBJ1-5
CAIREGNQPQHF
TGTGCCATCAGAGAGGGCAATCAGCCCCAGCATTTT
>TRBV9|NA|NA|TRBJ2-1
CASSPWESYNEQFF
TGTGCCAGCAGCCCATGGGAGTCCTACAATGAGCAGTTCTTC
>TRBV7-7|NA|few|TRBJ1-2
CASTVSAILNYGYTF
TGTGCTAGCACAGTGTCGGCAATCCTCAACTATGGCTACACCTTC
>TRBV29-1|TRBD2|NA|TRBJ2-2
CSVGGGRDTGELFF
TGCAGCGTTGGTGGCGGGAGGGACACCGGGGAGCTGTTTTTT
>TRBV6-6|TRBD1|NA|TRBJ2-7
CASSYPGQGSYEQYF
TGTGCCAGCAGTTACCCGGGACAGGGCTCCTACGAGCAGTACTTC
>TRBV29-1|NA|NA|TRBJ1-1
CSPLGGSNTEAFF
TGCAGCCCCTTGGGAGGATCGAACACTGAAGCTTTCTTT
>TRBV20-1|TRBD1|NA|TRBJ2-3
CSALQGVTDTQYF
TGCAGTGCCTTACAGGGGGTTACAGATACGCAGTATTTT
>TRBV19|NA|NA|TRBJ1-5
CASSIDPGLNTDTQHF
TGTGCCAGTAGTATAGATCCCGGACTAAACACAGATACGCAGCATTTT
>TRBV7-9|NA|NA|TRBJ2-3
CASSSTDSTDTQYF
TGTGCCAGCAGCTCCACCGACAGCACAGATACGCAGTATTTT
>TRBV6-5|NA|NA|TRBJ2-7
CASSRKTGTYEQYF
TGTGCCAGTAGTCGAAAGACAGGCACCTACGAGCAGTACTTC
>TRBV5-6|NA|few|TRBJ1-1
CASSRTRSGAFF
TGTGCCAGCAGCCGTACAAGGAGTGGAGCTTTCTTT
>TRBV6-2/TRBV6-3|NA|few|TRBJ2-7
CASSFSSYEQYF
TGTGCCAGCAGTTTTTCCTCCTACGAGCAGTACTTC
>TRBV29-1|NA|many|TRBJ1-2
CSVQGVRDYGYTF
TGCAGCGTTCAAGGGGTTCGGGACTATGGCTACACCTTC
>TRBV30|NA|NA|TRBJ2-2
CAWSVHSHTGELFF
TGTGCCTGGAGTGTACACAGTCACACCGGGGAGCTGTTTTTT
>TRBV29-1|TRBD1|few|TRBJ2-1
CSVDPGQGAYEQFF
TGCAGCGTGGACCCGGGACAGGGGGCATATGAGCAGTTCTTC
>TRBV18|NA|few|TRBJ1-4
CASQGLDEKLFF
TGTGCCAGCCAGGGGCTGGATGAAAAACTGTTTTTT
>TRBV19|NA|NA|TRBJ1-2
CASSTLINQAF
TGTGCCAGTAGTACGTTAATAAACCAGGCCTTC
>TRBV29-1|NA|NA|TRBJ1-1
CSVSKTAMNTEAFF
TGCAGCGTTAGTAAGACAGCTATGAACACTGAAGCTTTCTTT
>TRBV29-1|TRBD1|NA|TRBJ1-2
CSVVGRGQGYGYTF
TGCAGCGTTGTAGGTCGAGGACAGGGCTATGGCTACACCTTC
>TRBV14|NA|many|TRBJ1-3
CASSQDRGHRNTIYF
TGTGCCAGCAGCCAAGATAGGGGACACCGAAACACCATATATTTT
>TRBV4-3|NA|NA|TRBJ1-5
CASSPSTAKPNQPQHF
TGCGCCAGCAGCCCTTCGACAGCCAAACCCAATCAGCCCCAGCATTTT
>TRBV5-1|NA|few|TRBJ1-1
CASSLGASTENTEAFF
TGCGCCAGCAGCTTGGGGGCATCGACGGAGAACACTGAAGCTTTCTTT
>TRBV3-1|NA|few|TRBJ2-3
CASSQDRGLRTDTQYF
TGTGCCAGCAGCCAAGATCGGGGGCTACGCACAGATACGCAGTATTTT
>TRBV10-3|NA|NA|TRBJ2-3
CAIGSSGDTQYF
TGTGCCATCGGTAGCAGCGGAGATACGCAGTATTTT
>TRBV5-6|TRBD1|many|TRBJ1-3
CASSLVAGGSGNTIYF
TGTGCCAGCAGCTTGGTGGCAGGGGGCTCTGGAAACACCATATATTTT
>TRBV9|TRBD2|NA|TRBJ2-7
CASSVGLAGSIEQYF
TGTGCCAGCAGCGTAGGACTAGCGGGGAGTATTGAGCAGTACTTC
>TRBV19|NA|NA|TRBJ1-2
CASASRVMNYGYTF
TGTGCCAGCGCCTCCAGGGTGATGAACTATGGCTACACCTTC
>TRBV20-1|NA|NA|TRBJ2-1
CSAKVGGTYNEQFF
TGCAGTGCTAAAGTCGGAGGGACCTACAATGAGCAGTTCTTC
>TRBV7-6|TRBD1|NA|TRBJ1-1
CASSLQGGYTEAFF
TGTGCCAGCAGCTTACAGGGGGGATACACTGAAGCTTTCTTT
>TRBV9|NA|few|TRBJ2-1
CASTPKRQFF
TGTGCCAGCACCCCAAAACGGCAGTTCTTC